This entry is about one T cell receptor beta chain. The antigen is undetermined. The PCR had 60 Vbeta and 13 Jbeta primers. TCRdb keeps only in-frame clones here, not all; method: immunoSEQ multiplex PCR. The sample lists about 190,000 clones; roughly 76% were seen once. This specimen belongs to a study of cytomegalovirus exposure and HLA in healthy donors. Study-level findings and limits: In a later analysis, an Asian-associated ancestry cluster reportedly showed fewer N-insertions than the roughly 730-donor mean. When analyzed later, a missense DCLRE1C variant was found to be linked to TCR beta V- and J-gene trimming. A few CMV-associated chains were confirmed in vitro to be specific for CMV antigens.

The CDR3 is made up of 13 amino acids. Trimming took 7 bases from V and 1 from J; bases not matched to a gene: 3. Per germline, CDR1 MNHEY and CDR2 SVGAGI. The study sampled nominally healthy donors, though unrecorded immune exposures were likely. The sequenced material came from PBMCs. The gene calls are TRBV6-5 and TRBJ1-1; 7 bases align to TRBD1. The TCR sequence derives from a woman aged 25-40 years in good health and CMV-seropositive. The CDR3 nucleotides are TGTGCCAGCACCGGGACAGAGAACACTGAAGCTTTCTTT. Translation gives CASTGTENTEAFF.